This T cell receptor (beta chain) came from a study of cytomegalovirus exposure and HLA in healthy donors. Turning to the study itself: The Caucasian-associated ancestry cluster contained 81% of the approximately 410 genotyped donors. General study points: Upon later analysis, HLA-associated TCR beta chains proved more clonally expanded than other, equally common chains. A later analysis revealed that TCR association rates differed between HLA loci, peaking at DRB1 and bottoming out at HLA-C.

Primers for the PCR totalled 60 Vbeta and 13 Jbeta. Only in-frame clones appear in the TCRdb table, and some are missing; sequencing was by immunoSEQ multiplex PCR. The data contain around 180,000 clones, 75% to 85% of them singletons. Points on this clone: Its specificity is not known.

Trimming cost V 4 bases and J 3 bases; bases outside gene matches: 8. Germline CDR1 is SGHRS and CDR2 is YFSETQ. This CDR3 region has 15 residues. The chain recombines TRBV5-1 with TRBJ2-7; 9 bases are shared with TRBD1. The source of this sequence is a man aged 25 to 40 in good health and CMV-seropositive. Source material: PBMCs. This CDR3 is CASSLGTGIIYEQYF. The CDR3 DNA reads TGCGCCAGCAGCCTCGGGACAGGGATTATCTACGAGCAGTACTTC.